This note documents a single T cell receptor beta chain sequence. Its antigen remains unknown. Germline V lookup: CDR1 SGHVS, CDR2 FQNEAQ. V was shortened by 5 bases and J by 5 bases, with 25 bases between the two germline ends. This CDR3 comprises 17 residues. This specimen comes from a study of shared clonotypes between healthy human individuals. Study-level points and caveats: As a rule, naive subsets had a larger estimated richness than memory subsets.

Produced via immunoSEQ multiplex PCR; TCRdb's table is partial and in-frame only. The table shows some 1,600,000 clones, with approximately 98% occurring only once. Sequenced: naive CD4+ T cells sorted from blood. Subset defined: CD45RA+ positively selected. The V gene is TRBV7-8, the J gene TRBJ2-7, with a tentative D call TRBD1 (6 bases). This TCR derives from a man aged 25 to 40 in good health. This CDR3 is CASSRLRIETQGNEQYF. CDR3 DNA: TGTGCCAGCAGCCGACTCCGTATTGAAACCCAGGGGAACGAGCAGTACTTC.